This entry features one T cell receptor (beta chain) sequence. What it binds is not known. Sequenced material consisted of expressed TCRB transcripts (all of the isolated RNA was reverse transcribed). Around 3.9 million reads on average were seen across naive, central memory and regulatory T cell samples. The assay was immunoSEQ multiplex PCR, and TCRdb's table has in-frame clones only and misses some. Among over 200,000 clones listed, under 13% were seen once. The data were taken from a study of beta chain features in type 1 diabetes. Turning to the study itself: Similarity in age, gender and cell yields was seen between patients and healthy donors.

Study-level results: All four CD4+ subsets of Type 1 diabetes patients contained TCRB CDR3s that were moderately but significantly shorter. Relative to healthy donors, patients appeared to have naive, central memory and Treg TCRB repertoires that were more similar.

By way of CD45RO/CCR7/CD25/CD127/CD95/CD27, the CD4+ regulatory, stem cell-like memory, central memory and naive cells were sorted. The TCR sequence derives from a man aged 25-45 years with type 1 diabetes. The sequencing input was naive CD4+ T cells from blood.

CDR3 sequence (DNA): TGTGCCTGGAGCGCAGCGGGGGAACCCCAAGAGACCCAGTACTTC. Translating it yields CAWSAAGEPQETQYF. The rearrangement uses TRBV30 and TRBJ2-5; 8 bases align to TRBD2. The CDR3 spans 15 residues. Germline V gene lookup returns CDR1 GTSNPN and CDR2 SVGIG (reference sequence). After removal of 3 bases from V and 1 base from J, the junction contained 7 bases not matched to a gene.